These T cell receptor beta chains were read from a single sample in a study of T cell responses to AZD1222 COVID-19 vaccine. Measured with immunoSEQ multiplex PCR; TCRdb has only the in-frame clones, and not every one. The table lists 85,000 to 130,000 clones, 90% of them singletons. Material: peripheral blood, obtained 28 days after the second AZD1222 dose. Source of these receptors: an adult who received the AZD1222 COVID-19 vaccine. Both conserved end residues are part of each CDR3. The D gene is left open where the match is weak. Size values are once, few and many counts, or a class for expanded clones, and some rows have none.

D	size	V	J	DNA	CDR3
.	.	TRBV5-1	TRBJ2-6	TGCGCCAGCAGTTGGGGGTCTGGGGCCAACGTCCTGACTTTC	CASSWGSGANVLTF
.	.	TRBV5-1	TRBJ2-3	TGCGCCAGCAGAGTAGCGGACCCCACAGATACGCAGTATTTT	CASRVADPTDTQYF
.	.	TRBV18	TRBJ1-5	TGTGCCAGCTCACTGATGGGGGATCAGCCCCAGCATTTT	CASSLMGDQPQHF
TRBD1	.	TRBV20-1	TRBJ2-1	TGCAGTGCTAGTGGAACAGGGGATACCTACAATGAGCAGTTCTTC	CSASGTGDTYNEQFF
.	.	TRBV4-3	TRBJ1-1	TGCGCCAGCAGCCAAGGTTCCGGGACAAGAACTGAAGCTTTCTTT	CASSQGSGTRTEAFF
.	.	TRBV7-2	TRBJ2-7	TGTGCCAGCAGCTTCGGAGAGGCCATGTCCTACGAGCAGTACTTC	CASSFGEAMSYEQYF
.	.	TRBV7-2	TRBJ1-2	TGTGCCAGCAGCTTACAATCCACAGACAGCTACTATGGCTACACCTTC	CASSLQSTDSYYGYTF
.	.	TRBV6-2/TRBV6-3	TRBJ2-1	TGTGCCAGCAGTTACGTCGGAAACGAGCAGTTCTTC	CASSYVGNEQFF
.	.	TRBV10-3	TRBJ1-5	TGTGCCATCAGTGAAGGGCCCCCTCAGCCCCAGCATTTT	CAISEGPPQPQHF
.	.	TRBV4-2	TRBJ2-7	TGTGCCAGCAGCCAAGAGGATTGGACAGTCTCTCCATACGAGCAGTACTTC	CASSQEDWTVSPYEQYF
.	.	TRBV12-3/TRBV12-4	TRBJ1-5	TGTGCCAGCAGAACCAACGACAAAAACCAGCATTTT	CASRTNDKNQHF
.	.	TRBV7-2	TRBJ2-7	TGTGCCAGCAGCTTAAGACCCAAGTTAACCTACGAGCAGTACTTC	CASSLRPKLTYEQYF
TRBD2	.	TRBV2	TRBJ2-1	TGTGCCAGCAGTGAACTAGCGGGGGCCTACAATGAGCAGTTCTTC	CASSELAGAYNEQFF
.	.	TRBV6-5	TRBJ1-2	TGTGCCAGCAGTTACGACATGAAAAACTATGGCTACACCTTC	CASSYDMKNYGYTF
.	.	TRBV7-2	TRBJ1-1	TGTGCCAGCAGCTTTATTGGGCCAGCCGAAGCTTTCTTT	CASSFIGPAEAFF
TRBD2	.	TRBV7-7	TRBJ2-2	TGTGCTAGCAGCCCAGCGGGGGTCACCGGGGAGCTGTTTTTT	CASSPAGVTGELFF
.	.	TRBV19	TRBJ1-2	TGTGCCAGTAGGGACTTATATGGCTACACCTTC	CASRDLYGYTF
TRBD1	.	TRBV7-9	TRBJ1-5	TGTGCCAGCAGCCCAGGGACAGGCTGGGAGCCCCAGCATTTT	CASSPGTGWEPQHF
TRBD1	.	TRBV7-2	TRBJ2-3	TGTGCCAGCAGCTCGCTCGGGACAGGGTATGTTACGCAGTATTTT	CASSSLGTGYVTQYF
.	.	TRBV5-1	TRBJ2-2	TGCGCCAGCAGCTATAGTGGGAACACCGGGGAGCTGTTTTTT	CASSYSGNTGELFF
TRBD1	.	TRBV4-2	TRBJ1-3	TGTGCCAGCAGCGAAGGACAGGGGGCGCCGGGAAACACCATATATTTT	CASSEGQGAPGNTIYF
.	.	TRBV4-1	TRBJ1-2	TGCGCCAGCAGCCAAGATGCGGGTAATAACGTCCATGGCTACACCTTC	CASSQDAGNNVHGYTF
TRBD1	.	TRBV10-1	TRBJ2-7	TGCGCTGTGGTCGGGACAGTTGAGTACGAGCAGTACTTC	CAVVGTVEYEQYF
.	.	TRBV7-3	TRBJ2-5	TGTGCCAGCACCCAGACCGGAGCAGGGGAAGAGACCCAGTACTTC	CASTQTGAGEETQYF
.	.	TRBV4-3	TRBJ2-2	TGCGCCAGCAGCCAAGAAGACGGCTGGACAAGCCTGGGAGCCGGGGAGCTGTTTTTT	CASSQEDGWTSLGAGELFF
.	.	TRBV5-1	TRBJ1-5	TGCGCCAGCAGTTCAGGGTCCGGTAGCAATCAGCCCCAGCATTTT	CASSSGSGSNQPQHF
TRBD1	once	TRBV19	TRBJ1-3	TGTGCCAGTAGTGCCTTCCCGGGACAGGGGACGGGAAACACCATATATTTT	CASSAFPGQGTGNTIYF
.	.	TRBV30	TRBJ1-2	TGTGCCTGGGGGACTATTTATGGCTACACCTTC	CAWGTIYGYTF
.	.	TRBV19	TRBJ1-6	TGTGCCAGTAGTACCTGGACAGCCAATAATTCACCCCTCCACTTT	CASSTWTANNSPLHF
.	.	TRBV7-3	TRBJ2-1	TGTGCCAGCAGCTTAAATAGCGATAGTTCCTACAATGAGCAGTTCTTC	CASSLNSDSSYNEQFF
.	medium-sized	TRBV5-3	TRBJ2-1	TGTGCCAGAAGCTTGTTAAACCTAGTTGCGGGGTGGGTCGTCGAGCAGTTCTTC	CARSLLNLVAGWVVEQFF
TRBD1	.	TRBV19	TRBJ1-5	TGTGCCAGTAGTATAAGGGGTCAGGGGGCCGGGAATCAGCCCCAGCATTTT	CASSIRGQGAGNQPQHF
TRBD1	.	TRBV19	TRBJ2-6	TGTGCCAGTAGTATGTTGGGACAGTCGAGCTCTGGGGCCAACGTCCTGACTTTC	CASSMLGQSSSGANVLTF
TRBD1	.	TRBV2	TRBJ1-5	TGTGCCAGCAGCACCCACAGGGGGGCGCGACAGCCCCAGCATTTT	CASSTHRGARQPQHF
.	.	TRBV6-5	TRBJ1-2	TGTGCCAGCAGTTACTCGGGACAAGGCTATGGCTACACCTTC	CASSYSGQGYGYTF
.	once	TRBV5-4	TRBJ2-1	TGTGCCAGCCTAGGAGGGGAAAAGCAGTTCTTC	CASLGGEKQFF
TRBD1	.	TRBV7-9	TRBJ1-4	TGTGCCAGCAGCATTCGCCGCGGGACAGTTAATGAAAAACTGTTTTTT	CASSIRRGTVNEKLFF
.	.	TRBV5-1	TRBJ1-1	TGCGCCAGCAGCTTAACAGGGTCATCGGGCACTGAAGCTTTCTTT	CASSLTGSSGTEAFF
.	.	TRBV30	TRBJ1-1	TGTGCCTGGAGTGTCCAGTTGAACACTGAAGCTTTCTTT	CAWSVQLNTEAFF
TRBD1	.	TRBV3-1/TRBV3-2	TRBJ1-2	TGTGCCAGCAGCCGTTTCAGGGGGGGTCTCTATGGCTACACCTTC	CASSRFRGGLYGYTF
.	.	TRBV6-5	TRBJ2-7	TGTGCCAGCAGTTACACCGGGACGTTGAGCTCCTACGAGCAGTACTTC	CASSYTGTLSSYEQYF
TRBD1	.	TRBV4-3	TRBJ1-5	TGCGCCAGCAGCCCGGACAGGAAGAGCAATCAGCCCCAGCATTTT	CASSPDRKSNQPQHF